Listed below are T cell receptor beta chains from one sample, sequenced in a study of control samples from healthy donors and cancer patients. This table comes from immunoSEQ multiplex PCR, and its TCRdb copy is limited to in-frame clones, with some not included. The top ten hold over 6.5% of the sample, which has some 160,000 clones, approximately 94% seen once. Material: blood. The receptor set was obtained from a woman aged 40 to 50 in good health. Each CDR3 is given with its conserved first and last residue. The D gene is left open where the match is weak. The listing skips clone size in some rows; elsewhere it reads once, few, many or a size class.

>TRBV7-2|NA|NA|TRBJ1-2
TGTGCCAGCAGCTTATCCGGGGGAACTAACTATGGCTACACCTTC
CASSLSGGTNYGYTF
>TRBV3-1/TRBV3-2|NA|TRBD1|TRBJ2-3
TGTGCCAGCAGCCAAGACGGGAACGTCGCAGGGGGAAGCACAGATACGCAGTATTTT
CASSQDGNVAGGSTDTQYF
>TRBV3-1/TRBV3-2|NA|NA|TRBJ1-5
TGTGCCAGCAGCCGAGGGACCCCAAGGGGCAATCAGCCCCAGCATTTT
CASSRGTPRGNQPQHF
>TRBV12-3/TRBV12-4|NA|NA|TRBJ2-4
TGTGCCAGCAGTTTAGGGGCCAAAAACATTCAGTACTTC
CASSLGAKNIQYF
>TRBV29-1|NA|NA|TRBJ1-5
TGCAGCGTTGCCCTTAGCAATCAGCCCCAGCATTTT
CSVALSNQPQHF
>TRBV5-6|NA|TRBD1|TRBJ1-2
TGTGCCAGCAGTCACCGGGACAGGCCGATATATGGCTACACCTTC
CASSHRDRPIYGYTF
>TRBV18|NA|TRBD1|TRBJ1-4
TGTGCCAGCTCACCGGAGACAGGGGTGATCAGTGAAAAACTGTTTTTT
CASSPETGVISEKLFF
>TRBV27|NA|NA|TRBJ2-2
TGTGCCAGCAGTTTATCGAGAGGGGGGACCGGGGAGCTGTTTTTT
CASSLSRGGTGELFF
>TRBV4-3|NA|NA|TRBJ1-2
TGCGCCAGCAGCCAAGATCCGGGGGGTAACTATGGCTACACCTTC
CASSQDPGGNYGYTF
>TRBV9|NA|NA|TRBJ1-2
TGTGCCAGCAGAGGGGCAGGGCCTAACTATGGCTACACCTTC
CASRGAGPNYGYTF
>TRBV3-1/TRBV3-2|NA|NA|TRBJ2-1
TGTGCCAGCAGCCCCGGGACTTCCTCCTACAATGAGCAGTTCTTC
CASSPGTSSYNEQFF
>TRBV6-2/TRBV6-3|once|TRBD1|TRBJ2-7
TGTGCCAGCAGTCTAGGACAGGTTTTAAGCGAGCAGTACTTC
CASSLGQVLSEQYF
>TRBV13|once|TRBD1|TRBJ1-4
TGTGCCAGCGCCGCGGCCGGGACAGGTACAACTAATGAAAAACTGTTTTTT
CASAAAGTGTTNEKLFF
>TRBV6-2/TRBV6-3|NA|NA|TRBJ1-2
TGTGCCAGCAGTCGTCCGGGCTTTGGCTACACCTTC
CASSRPGFGYTF
>TRBV6-5|NA|NA|TRBJ1-6
TGTGCCAGCAGTTATAAGCCGTCCGGGGTTGGGCCCCTCCACTTT
CASSYKPSGVGPLHF
>TRBV5-4|NA|NA|TRBJ1-4
TGTGCCAGCAGCTTGGTACAGGGCGGGCGAAATGAAAAACTGTTTTTT
CASSLVQGGRNEKLFF
>TRBV4-3|once|TRBD1|TRBJ2-7
TGCGCCAGCAGCCAAACTCCCGGGACAGGGGGAAGCGAGCAGTACTTC
CASSQTPGTGGSEQYF
>TRBV10-3|NA|NA|TRBJ1-3
TGTGCCATCAGTGCAGGCCCTAGCTCTGGAAACACCATATATTTT
CAISAGPSSGNTIYF
>TRBV21-1|NA|NA|TRBJ2-7
TGTGCCAGCAGCAAAGATGAGAAGGGAAAGGGGGACTACGAGCAGTACTTC
CASSKDEKGKGDYEQYF
>TRBV3-1/TRBV3-2|NA|NA|TRBJ2-2
TGTGCCAGCAGCCAAGCTACAAGAAGGGCGGAGCTGTTTTTT
CASSQATRRAELFF
>TRBV19|NA|TRBD2|TRBJ2-1
TGTGCCAGTACTCTAGCGGGAACAATGATGGAGCAGTTCTTC
CASTLAGTMMEQFF
>TRBV9|NA|NA|TRBJ2-1
TGTGCCAGCAGCCAGCAGGTCAATGAGCAGTTCTTC
CASSQQVNEQFF
>TRBV10-3|NA|NA|TRBJ2-2
TGTGCCATCACCGGGACGTTGAACACCGGGGAGCTGTTTTTT
CAITGTLNTGELFF
>TRBV27|NA|NA|TRBJ1-4
TGTGCCAGCAGTTTGGGGGGCGGGGGAAAACTGTTTTTT
CASSLGGGGKLFF
>TRBV6-5|NA|NA|TRBJ2-2
TGTGCCAGCAGTTCGGGGTCTGCCGGGGAGCTGTTTTTT
CASSSGSAGELFF
>TRBV5-6|NA|NA|TRBJ1-1
TGTGCCAGCAGCCCGAGGGGGAACACTGAAGCTTTCTTT
CASSPRGNTEAFF
>TRBV25-1|NA|NA|TRBJ2-1
TGTGCCAGCAGTGAATATAGTCAACCCCCGGATAATGAGCAGTTCTTC
CASSEYSQPPDNEQFF
>TRBV27|NA|NA|TRBJ1-2
TGTGCCAGCAGTCCGGACCCGAACTATGGCTACACCTTC
CASSPDPNYGYTF
>TRBV19|NA|NA|TRBJ1-1
TGTGCCAGTAGTACCCCGGGGTCGCTCGGGAACGCTGAAGCTTTCTTT
CASSTPGSLGNAEAFF
>TRBV19|NA|NA|TRBJ1-5
TGTGCCACCACCCGCGACTTCAATCAGCCCCAGCATTTT
CATTRDFNQPQHF
>TRBV11-1|NA|NA|TRBJ1-1
TGTGCCAGCAGCTTAGAACGGAGAACGGTCCCTGAAGCTTTCTTT
CASSLERRTVPEAFF
>TRBV7-2|once|TRBD2|TRBJ2-7
TGTGCCAGCAGCCTCAGAGCGGGAGGGCCCAACGAGCAGTACTTC
CASSLRAGGPNEQYF
>TRBV4-3|NA|TRBD1|TRBJ1-4
TGCGCCAGCAGCCGTACCGGGACAGGGGCAACTAATGAAAAACTGTTTTTT
CASSRTGTGATNEKLFF
>TRBV7-8|NA|NA|TRBJ1-6
TGTGCCAGCAGCTTAGTCCAGTTGGGTTCACCCCTCCACTTT
CASSLVQLGSPLHF
>TRBV3-1/TRBV3-2|NA|NA|TRBJ2-2
TGTGCCAGCAGCCAAGGACTAGTTAGGGCCGGGGAGCTGTTTTTT
CASSQGLVRAGELFF
>TRBV6-2/TRBV6-3|NA|NA|TRBJ2-3
TGTGCCAGCAGTTACTATAGCACAGATACGCAGTATTTT
CASSYYSTDTQYF
>TRBV5-4|few|NA|TRBJ2-7
TGTGCCAGCAGCCCCACAGGGACCTACGAGCAGTACTTC
CASSPTGTYEQYF
>TRBV27|NA|NA|TRBJ1-1
TGTGCCAGCAGTTTAGGTTCGGGGGGGACTGAAGCTTTCTTT
CASSLGSGGTEAFF
>TRBV10-3|NA|NA|TRBJ2-5
TGTGCCATCAGTGGAGACCCGAAAGAGACCCAGTACTTC
CAISGDPKETQYF
>TRBV7-3|NA|NA|TRBJ2-7
TGTGCCAGCAGCTTAGAGGCAGGGCGCTACGAGCAGTACTTC
CASSLEAGRYEQYF
>TRBV27|NA|NA|TRBJ2-3
TGTGCCAGCAGTTTGGAGGGGCTGACTAGCACAGATACGCAGTATTTT
CASSLEGLTSTDTQYF
>TRBV6-2/TRBV6-3|NA|NA|TRBJ2-7
TGTGCCAGCAGTTACTTGGGACCTGGCGAGCAGTACTTC
CASSYLGPGEQYF
>TRBV4-3|NA|NA|TRBJ1-3
TGCGCCAGCAGCCAAGTTATCGGGGGCCAAGGAAACACCATATATTTT
CASSQVIGGQGNTIYF
>TRBV7-2|NA|TRBD2|TRBJ2-1
TGTGCCAGCTTCCCCTCTAGCGGAAGCTCCTACAATGAGCAGTTCTTC
CASFPSSGSSYNEQFF